Listed here are 28 T cell receptor beta chains from one sample, sequenced in a study of cytomegalovirus exposure and HLA in healthy donors. Primers for the PCR totalled 60 Vbeta and 13 Jbeta. Assay used: immunoSEQ multiplex PCR; TCRdb lists only in-frame clones, some missing. The sample yields roughly 120,000 clones, approximately 86% seen once. Input material: PBMCs. Every receptor here comes from a man in his forties in good health and CMV-seronegative.

This clone was observed once. V is TRBV6-5 and J is TRBJ1-6, with 7 bases lining up with TRBD1. After removal of 6 bases from V and 9 bases from J, the junction contained 11 bases not matched to a gene. The germline gives CDR1 MNHEY, CDR2 SVGAGI. This CDR3 has 15 residues. Here the CDR3 DNA reads TGTGCCAGCAGGGACAGGACCTATCCTATTTCACCCCTCCACTTT. Translating gives CASRDRTYPISPLHF.

The chain couples TRBV5-1 to TRBJ1-1; no clear D gene. Germline CDR1 reads SGHRS; CDR2 reads YFSETQ. The length of the CDR3 is 14 residues. Trimming shortened V by 0 bases and J by 1 base, and 7 bases separated the two germline ends. CDR3 sequence reads: CASSLERGNTEAFF. The CDR3 nucleotides read TGCGCCAGCAGCTTGGAACGGGGGAACACTGAAGCTTTCTTT.

Comments on this clone: One junction end does not reproduce the germline sequence, and a read error may be involved. V gene TRBV2 combines with J gene TRBJ2-7; D call uncertain. This CDR3 region has 14 residues. Germline assignment: CDR1 SNHLY and CDR2 FYNNEI. The CDR3 DNA sequence: TGTGCCAGCAGGGAAGCAGCTTACTCCTACGAGCAGTACTTC. This encodes CASREAAYSYEQYF.

This clone was counted once. The chain is built from TRBV5-6 and TRBJ1-1, with 9 bases identical to TRBD1. V lost 4 bases and J lost 5; bases outside the gene matches: 6. The germline gives CDR1 SGHDT, CDR2 YYEEEE. The CDR3 sequence is 14 residues long. This CDR3 reads CASSLQGALTEAFF. The CDR3 DNA is TGTGCCAGCAGCCTACAGGGGGCTTTGACTGAAGCTTTCTTT.

The V call is TRBV5-1, the J call TRBJ2-7; D is possibly TRBD2 (5 bases). CDR3 length: 15 residues. The V end was cut by 3 bases, the J end by 3 bases, with 16 bases between. Germline values: CDR1 SGHRS, CDR2 YFSETQ. The CDR3 DNA sequence: TGCGCCAGCAGCTCAGGAGCCCGGGGTATCTACGAGCAGTACTTC. Translation gives CASSSGARGIYEQYF.

This clone was counted once. The gene calls are TRBV16 and TRBJ1-5, with TRBD1 matching 8 bases. The CDR3 runs to 21 residues. CDR1 is KGHSY, CDR2 FQNENV, per germline. V lost 0 bases and J lost 3; bases outside the gene matches: 19. The chain's CDR3 is CASSQSSVRGPLSTLNQPQHF. The CDR3 bases are TGTGCCAGCAGCCAATCGTCGGTCAGGGGGCCCCTTTCCACCCTCAATCAGCCCCAGCATTTT.

This sequence joins TRBV7-3 and TRBJ1-1; 7 bases are shared with TRBD1. Trimming took 3 bases from V and 11 from J; bases not matched to a gene: 15. Germline V gives CDR1 SGHTA, CDR2 FQGTGA. The CDR3 loop spans 15 amino acids. The CDR3 reads CASSLGSDRVEDAFF. CDR3 nucleotide sequence: TGTGCCAGCAGCTTGGGCTCCGACAGGGTGGAGGACGCTTTCTTT.

V is TRBV10-3 and J is TRBJ2-7, with D unclear. Germline lookup yields CDR1 ENHRY and CDR2 SYGVKD. V was cut by 2 bases and J by 3 bases, with 5 bases left in between. The CDR3 has 12 amino acids. CDR3 residues: CAISETGYEQYF. The CDR3 coding sequence is TGTGCCATCAGTGAGACTGGCTACGAGCAGTACTTC.

The chain combines TRBV28 with TRBJ2-7, with a possible D match to TRBD1 (6 bases). This CDR3 comprises 15 residues. V was clipped by 3 bases and J by 2 bases, with 14 bases between them. The germline CDR1 and CDR2 sequences are MDHEN and SYDVKM. The CDR3 loop is CASSFRTGLTYEQYF. CDR3 DNA sequence: TGTGCCAGCAGTTTCAGAACAGGGCTTACCTACGAGCAGTACTTC.

This chain joins TRBV7-9 and TRBJ2-5, with D possibly matching TRBD1 (5 bases). Trimming stripped 5 bases from V and 4 bases from J, with 20 bases between. Germline CDR1 and CDR2: SEHNR and FQNEAQ (reference sequence). The CDR3 is 16 amino acids. CDR3 loop: CASSTTVNPQGETQYF. As DNA, the CDR3 is TGTGCCAGCAGCACGACAGTAAACCCCCAGGGAGAGACCCAGTACTTC.

The chain recombines TRBV18 with TRBJ1-2; perhaps TRBD1 as D (6 bases). CDR1 is KGHSH, CDR2 LQKENI, per germline. This CDR3 contains 14 residues. Trimming took 3 bases from V and 2 from J, leaving 10 bases between them. CDR3 protein: CASSPGRGNYGYTF. The CDR3 region has the DNA TGTGCCAGCTCACCTGGCAGGGGAAACTATGGCTACACCTTC.

The chain couples TRBV2 to TRBJ1-4; D may be TRBD1 (6 bases). In germline, CDR1 is SNHLY, CDR2 FYNNEI. Trimming stripped 4 bases from V and 16 bases from J, with 22 bases between. The CDR3 consists of 14 residues. In nucleotides, the CDR3 is TGTGCCAGCAGTGTCCGGGACAACAAAAGCTTTCCGTTTTTT. This sequence encodes CASSVRDNKSFPFF.

The chain couples TRBV28 to TRBJ1-1; D unresolved. CDR1 is MDHEN and CDR2 is SYDVKM in the germline V gene. V shed 2 bases and J shed 9 bases, with 7 bases lying between them. The CDR3 spans 11 residues. The DNA of the CDR3 is TGTGCCAGCAGTTTAGGAGATCAAGCTTTCTTT. It translates to CASSLGDQAFF.

The chain has TRBV6-1 and TRBJ1-6, with unresolved D. Germline CDR1 MNHNS, CDR2 SASEGT. This CDR3 spans 18 amino acids. Trimming took off 0 bases at V and 0 bases at J, with 12 bases between the two ends. The CDR3 sequence is CASSEAHIGSSYNSPLHF. Written as DNA, the CDR3 is TGTGCCAGCAGTGAAGCGCACATAGGGAGCTCCTATAATTCACCCCTCCACTTT.

J is TRBJ2-7 and V is TRBV4-2; D is ambiguous. Trimming pared 0 bases from V and 4 bases from J, leaving 7 bases between. Germline-derived CDR1 and CDR2 are LGHNA and YNFKEQ. CDR3 length: 13 residues. The CDR3 nucleotides read TGTGCCAGCAGCCAAGAGATCGGTTACGAGCAGTACTTC. Its translation: CASSQEIGYEQYF.

The V gene is TRBV6-5, the J gene TRBJ2-3; 7 nucleotides align to TRBD1. Trimming took 4 bases from V and 7 from J; bases not matched to a gene: 8. The CDR3 sequence is 14 residues long. Germline V lookup: CDR1 MNHEY, CDR2 SVGAGI. CDR3 residues: CASSSDRDSNTQYF. CDR3 bases: TGTGCCAGCAGTTCTGACAGGGATTCGAATACGCAGTATTTT.

The chain carries TRBV6-5 and TRBJ1-5; 8 nucleotides align to TRBD1. The ends lost 5 bases at V and 4 bases at J; junction bases unmatched: 4. Germline CDR1 and CDR2: MNHEY and SVGAGI. The CDR3 runs 14 residues. The CDR3 coding sequence is TGTGCCAGCAGTACCGGACAGGGTAATCAGCCCCAGCATTTT. Translation: CASSTGQGNQPQHF.

V usage is TRBV6-1 and J usage is TRBJ2-4, with TRBD2 identical over 10 bases. The germline V gene has CDR1 MNHNS and CDR2 SASEGT. The CDR3 is 15 amino acids. With 8 bases clipped from V and 6 bases from J, the junction kept 10 bases outside the gene matches. The CDR3 DNA reads TGTGCCAGCGCTACCCTAGCGGGGGTGGGAAACATTCAGTACTTC. Translation gives CASATLAGVGNIQYF.

The chain is built from TRBV18 and TRBJ1-4; maybe TRBD1 (5 bases). The V end lost 5 bases, the J end lost 8 bases, and 9 bases lay between the germline ends. The germline V gene encodes CDR1 KGHSH and CDR2 LQKENI. There are 12 residues in the CDR3. CDR3 sequence (DNA): TGTGCCAGCTCATCGACAGAGGAAAAACTGTTTTTT. Translated, it gives CASSSTEEKLFF.

V gene TRBV10-3 combines with J gene TRBJ1-1, with 8 bases that match TRBD1. The germline gives CDR1 ENHRY, CDR2 SYGVKD. The CDR3 spans 15 residues. Trimming removed 6 bases from V and 0 bases from J; junction bases left unmatched: 6. The CDR3 sequence is CAIREEQGVNTEAFF. CDR3 DNA: TGTGCCATCAGAGAAGAACAGGGGGTGAACACTGAAGCTTTCTTT.

This clone was detected a few times. The chain recombines TRBV9 with TRBJ1-5; 7 bases map to TRBD1. Looked up from germline, CDR1 is SGDLS and CDR2 is YYNGEE. The CDR3 has 15 amino acids. V dropped 3 bases and J dropped 3; count of bases not matched to a gene: 6. CDR3 sequence (DNA): TGTGCCAGCAGCGCCACAGGGGCGGACAATCAGCCCCAGCATTTT. Its translation: CASSATGADNQPQHF.

This clone showed up just once. The rearrangement uses TRBV2 and TRBJ1-2; D uncertain. V gave up 6 bases and J gave up 2 bases, with 10 bases separating them. This CDR3 has 13 residues. The V gene's germline CDR1 is SNHLY and CDR2 FYNNEI. CDR3 bases: TGTGCCAGCAGCGTCACAGAGAACTATGGCTACACCTTC. Translation gives CASSVTENYGYTF.

The chain is built from TRBV5-1 and TRBJ2-3; a weak D match, TRBD2 (6 bases). CDR1 SGHRS and CDR2 YFSETQ come from the germline V gene. This CDR3 is 18 amino acids long. V dropped 0 bases and J dropped 2 bases, with 19 bases sitting between them. In nucleotides, the CDR3 is TGCGCCAGCAGCTTGGCCCCAACTAGCTGGGGGAACACAGATACGCAGTATTTT. It codes for CASSLAPTSWGNTDTQYF.

This rearrangement joins TRBV5-6 to TRBJ2-7; D gene unclear. Trimming cost V 0 bases and J 1 base, with 8 bases left between them. This CDR3 is built from 14 residues. Germline values: CDR1 SGHDT, CDR2 YYEEEE. In DNA form, the CDR3 reads TGTGCCAGCAGCTTGGATCGGCGGTCCTACGAGCAGTACTTC. Translated, it gives CASSLDRRSYEQYF.

This clone was seen just once. The chain combines TRBV9 with TRBJ1-5; D call uncertain. Trimming took 5 bases from V and 2 from J, leaving 11 bases between them. The germline CDR1 and CDR2 sequences are SGDLS and YYNGEE. This CDR3 region has 14 residues. CDR3 residues: CASSVGLGNQPQHF. The CDR3, as DNA: TGTGCCAGCAGTGTTGGCCTGGGCAATCAGCCCCAGCATTTT.

This clone was observed a few times. The CDR3 loop reads CASSLSGETQYF. CDR3 nucleotides: TGCGCCAGCAGCTTGTCCGGGGAGACCCAGTACTTC. The chain has TRBV5-1 and TRBJ2-5; D call uncertain. The CDR3 is 12 amino acids. Germline values: CDR1 SGHRS, CDR2 YFSETQ. Trimming took 1 base from V and 5 from J, leaving 6 bases between them.

This chain uses TRBV29-1 with TRBJ1-1; 7 bases agree with TRBD1. The CDR3 covers 15 residues. V trimming: 4 bases; J trimming: 1 base; junction bases outside the gene matches: 9. From germline, CDR1 is SQVTM and CDR2 ANQGSEA. The chain's CDR3 is CSVGLPGTENTEAFF. CDR3 in DNA: TGCAGCGTTGGGCTCCCCGGGACAGAGAACACTGAAGCTTTCTTT.

V usage is TRBV6-1 and J usage is TRBJ1-5; D unresolved. Germline CDR1 MNHNS, CDR2 SASEGT. Trimming shortened V by 6 bases and J by 0 bases, and 12 bases separated the two germline ends. The CDR3 is 15 residues long. CDR3 sequence: CASRGFLYSNQPQHF. The CDR3 nucleotides are TGTGCCAGCAGGGGCTTCCTCTATAGCAATCAGCCCCAGCATTTT.